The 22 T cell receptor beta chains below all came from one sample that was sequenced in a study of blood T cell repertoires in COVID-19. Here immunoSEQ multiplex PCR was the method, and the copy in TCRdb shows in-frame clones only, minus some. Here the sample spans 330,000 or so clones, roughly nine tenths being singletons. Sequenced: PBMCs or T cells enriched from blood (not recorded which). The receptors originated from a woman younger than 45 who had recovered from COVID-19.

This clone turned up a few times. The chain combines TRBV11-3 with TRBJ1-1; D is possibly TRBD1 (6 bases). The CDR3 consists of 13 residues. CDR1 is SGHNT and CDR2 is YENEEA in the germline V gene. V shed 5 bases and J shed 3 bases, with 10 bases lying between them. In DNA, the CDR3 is TGTGCCAGCAGCCTACAGGGTTACACTGAAGCTTTCTTT. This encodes CASSLQGYTEAFF.

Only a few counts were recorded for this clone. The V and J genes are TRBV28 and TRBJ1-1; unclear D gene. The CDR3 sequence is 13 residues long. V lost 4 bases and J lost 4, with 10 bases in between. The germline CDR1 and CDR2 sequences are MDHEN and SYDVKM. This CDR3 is CASSSVRATEAFF. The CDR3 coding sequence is TGTGCCAGCAGTTCGGTGAGAGCCACTGAAGCTTTCTTT.

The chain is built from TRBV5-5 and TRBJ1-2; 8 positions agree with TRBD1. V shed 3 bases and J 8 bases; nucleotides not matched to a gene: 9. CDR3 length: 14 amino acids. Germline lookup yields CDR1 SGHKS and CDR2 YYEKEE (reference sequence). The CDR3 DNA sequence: TGTGCCAGCAGCTACTCGACAGGGGATTACGGCTACACCTTC. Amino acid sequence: CASSYSTGDYGYTF.

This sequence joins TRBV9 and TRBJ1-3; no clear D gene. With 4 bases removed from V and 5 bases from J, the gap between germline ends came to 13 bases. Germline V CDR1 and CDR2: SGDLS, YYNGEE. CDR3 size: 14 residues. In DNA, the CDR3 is TGTGCCAGCAGCCCTGCCGGGAACCGAAACACCATATATTTT. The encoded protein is CASSPAGNRNTIYF.

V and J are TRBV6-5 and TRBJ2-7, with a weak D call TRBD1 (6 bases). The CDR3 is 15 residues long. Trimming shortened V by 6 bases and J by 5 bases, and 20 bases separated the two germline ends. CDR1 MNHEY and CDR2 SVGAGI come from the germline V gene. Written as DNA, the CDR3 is TGTGCCAGCAGCCGTACAGGGAGTGGTGGCCACGAGCAGTACTTC. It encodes CASSRTGSGGHEQYF.

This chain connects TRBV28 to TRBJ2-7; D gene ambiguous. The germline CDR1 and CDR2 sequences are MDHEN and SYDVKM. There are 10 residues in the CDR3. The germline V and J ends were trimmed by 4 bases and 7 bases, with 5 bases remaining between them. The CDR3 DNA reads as TGTGCCAGCAGTTCGGAGGAGCAGTACTTC. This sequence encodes CASSSEEQYF.

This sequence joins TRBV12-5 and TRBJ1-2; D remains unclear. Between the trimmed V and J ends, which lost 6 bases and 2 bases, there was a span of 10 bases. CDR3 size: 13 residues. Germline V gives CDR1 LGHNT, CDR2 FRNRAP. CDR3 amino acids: CASGPDTNYGYTF. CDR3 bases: TGTGCTAGTGGCCCTGACACGAACTATGGCTACACCTTC.

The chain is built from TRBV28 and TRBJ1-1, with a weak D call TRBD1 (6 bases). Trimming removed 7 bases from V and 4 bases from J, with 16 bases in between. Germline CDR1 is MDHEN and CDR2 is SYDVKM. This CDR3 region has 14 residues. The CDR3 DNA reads TGTGCCAGCACCTGGCCCAACAGGGCCACTGAAGCTTTCTTT. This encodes CASTWPNRATEAFF.

This chain's CDR3 is CASAGGLQETQYF. The DNA of the CDR3 is TGCGCCAGCGCGGGGGGCCTCCAAGAGACCCAGTACTTC. This sequence joins TRBV5-1 and TRBJ2-5, with 8 bases fitting TRBD2. With 7 bases clipped from V and 1 base from J, the junction kept 3 bases outside the gene matches. CDR3 length: 13 amino acids. CDR1 and CDR2 (germline): SGHRS, YFSETQ.

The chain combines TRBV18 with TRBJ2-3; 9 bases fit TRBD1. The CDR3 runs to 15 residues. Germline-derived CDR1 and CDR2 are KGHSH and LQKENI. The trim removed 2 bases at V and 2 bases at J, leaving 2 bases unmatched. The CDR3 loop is CASSPNRGPTDTQYF. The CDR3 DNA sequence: TGTGCCAGCTCACCAAACAGGGGGCCCACAGATACGCAGTATTTT.

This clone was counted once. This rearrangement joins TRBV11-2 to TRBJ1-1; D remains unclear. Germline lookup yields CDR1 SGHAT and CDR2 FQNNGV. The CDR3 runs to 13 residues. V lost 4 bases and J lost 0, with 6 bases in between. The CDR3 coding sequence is TGTGCCAGCAGCTCTGAGATGAACACTGAAGCTTTCTTT. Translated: CASSSEMNTEAFF.

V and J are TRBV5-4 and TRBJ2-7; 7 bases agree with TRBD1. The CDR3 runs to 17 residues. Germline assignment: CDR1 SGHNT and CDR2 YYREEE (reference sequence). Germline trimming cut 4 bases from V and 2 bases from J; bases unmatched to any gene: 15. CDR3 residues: CASSPIGGTGTAYEQYF. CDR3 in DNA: TGTGCCAGCAGCCCAATCGGCGGTACTGGGACAGCCTACGAGCAGTACTTC.

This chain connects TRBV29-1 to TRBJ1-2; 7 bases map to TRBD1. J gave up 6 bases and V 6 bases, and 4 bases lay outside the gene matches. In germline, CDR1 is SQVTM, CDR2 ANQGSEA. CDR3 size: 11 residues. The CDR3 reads CSVTGMNGYTF. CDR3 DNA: TGCAGCGTGACAGGGATGAATGGCTACACCTTC. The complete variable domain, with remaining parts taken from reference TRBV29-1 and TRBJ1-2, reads SAVISQKPSRDICQRGTSLTIQCQVDSQVTMMFWYRQQPGQSLTLIATANQGSEATYESGFVIDKFPISRPNLTFSTLTVSNMSPEDSSIYLCSVTGMNGYTFGSGTRLTVV.

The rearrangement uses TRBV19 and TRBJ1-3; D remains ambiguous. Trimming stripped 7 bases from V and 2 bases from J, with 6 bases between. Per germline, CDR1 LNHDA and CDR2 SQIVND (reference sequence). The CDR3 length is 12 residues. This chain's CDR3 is CASTEAGNTIYF. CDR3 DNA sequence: TGTGCCAGTACGGAGGCTGGAAACACCATATATTTT.

The DNA of the CDR3 is TGTGCCAGCTCACCACAGGGAGGTGCTGGGGCCAACGTCCTGACTTTC. It codes for CASSPQGGAGANVLTF. The chain couples TRBV18 to TRBJ2-6, with D possibly matching TRBD2 (6 bases). The length of the CDR3 is 16 residues. CDR1 KGHSH and CDR2 LQKENI come from the germline V gene. The V and J ends lost 1 base and 2 bases respectively, with 9 bases between them.

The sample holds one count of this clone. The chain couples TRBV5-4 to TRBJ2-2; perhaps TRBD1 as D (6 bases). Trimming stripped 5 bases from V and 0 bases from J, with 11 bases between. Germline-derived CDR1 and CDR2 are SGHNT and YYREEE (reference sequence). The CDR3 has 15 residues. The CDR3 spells CASRPGHANTGELFF. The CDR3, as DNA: TGTGCCAGCAGACCGGGACACGCGAACACCGGGGAGCTGTTTTTT.

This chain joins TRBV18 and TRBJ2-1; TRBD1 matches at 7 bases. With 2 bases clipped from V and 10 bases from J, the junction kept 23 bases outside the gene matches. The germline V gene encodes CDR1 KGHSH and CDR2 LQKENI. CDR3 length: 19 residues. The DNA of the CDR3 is TGTGCCAGCTCACCAATCAACATCGTCGGGACAGCCCCCAATGAGGAGCAGTTCTTC. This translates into CASSPINIVGTAPNEEQFF.

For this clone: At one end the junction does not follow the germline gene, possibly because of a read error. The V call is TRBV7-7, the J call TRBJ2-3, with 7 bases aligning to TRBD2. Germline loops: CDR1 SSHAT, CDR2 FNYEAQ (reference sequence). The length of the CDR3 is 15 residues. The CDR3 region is CASSLSSGGTDTQYF. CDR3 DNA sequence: TGTGCTAGCAGCTTATCAAGCGGGGGCACAGATACGCAGTATTTT.

The CDR3 DNA reads TGTGCCAGTAGTAGACCGCAGGGGGCGAGTCTCACTGAAGCTTTCTTT. It encodes CASSRPQGASLTEAFF. This sequence joins TRBV19 and TRBJ1-1, with 8 bases aligning to TRBD1. V lost 4 bases to trimming and J lost 4 bases; unmatched junction nucleotides: 11. CDR1 is LNHDA, CDR2 SQIVND, per germline (reference sequence). There are 16 residues in the CDR3.

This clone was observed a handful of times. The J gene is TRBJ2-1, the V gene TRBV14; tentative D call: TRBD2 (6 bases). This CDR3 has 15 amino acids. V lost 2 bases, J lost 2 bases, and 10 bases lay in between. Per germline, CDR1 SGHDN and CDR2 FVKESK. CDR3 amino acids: CASSQPGLTYNEQFF. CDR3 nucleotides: TGTGCCAGCAGCCAACCGGGACTGACCTACAATGAGCAGTTCTTC. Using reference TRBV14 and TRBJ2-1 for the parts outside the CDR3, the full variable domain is EAGVTQFPSHSVIEKGQTVTLRCDPISGHDNLYWYRRVMGKEIKFLLHFVKESKQDESGMPNNRFLAERTGGTYSTLKVQPAELEDSGVYFCASSQPGLTYNEQFFGPGTRLTVL.

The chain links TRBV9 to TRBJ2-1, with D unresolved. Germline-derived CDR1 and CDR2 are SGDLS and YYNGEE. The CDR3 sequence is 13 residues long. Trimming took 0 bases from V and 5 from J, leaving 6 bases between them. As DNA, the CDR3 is TGTGCCAGCAGCGTAGGAGTTAACAATGAGCAGTTCTTC. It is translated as CASSVGVNNEQFF.

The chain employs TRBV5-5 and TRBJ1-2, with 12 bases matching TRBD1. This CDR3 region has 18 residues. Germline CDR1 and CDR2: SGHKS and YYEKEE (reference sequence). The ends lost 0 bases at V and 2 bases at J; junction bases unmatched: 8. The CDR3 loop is CASSLEYGTGGGNYGYTF. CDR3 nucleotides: TGTGCCAGCAGCTTGGAATATGGGACAGGGGGCGGAAACTATGGCTACACCTTC.